Below are 24 T cell receptor beta chains sequenced from a single sample in a study of radiation and T cells in renal cell carcinoma (TCRdb year 2020). This specimen's time point label, per the study, means: blood 2 weeks post-SBRT. Interpreted using the paper, the treatment or condition label stands for: 15 Gy SBRT to primary tumor, nephrectomy 4 weeks later. The method was the immunoSEQ multiplex PCR assay. Here the immuneACCESS table is served through TCRdb, limited to in-frame sequences with V and J called. Missing clones are a known gap in these copies; in checked studies unresolved V genes cover under half, and the rest lacks a known reason. The sample has just over 150,000 clones on record, 87% of them singletons. 10% to 15% of the sample rests with the top ten. Material: blood, obtained from a patient whose treatment included radiotherapy and nephrectomy. These receptors were obtained from a woman aged 45-60 years with renal cell carcinoma.

The V call is TRBV9, the J call TRBJ2-2; 7 bases are a match to TRBD1. Trimming at V came to 3 bases and at J to 6 bases, leaving 2 bases not matched to a gene. The CDR3 consists of 13 residues. Germline V gives CDR1 SGDLS, CDR2 YYNGEE. The CDR3 sequence: CASSDTGAGELFF. The DNA for the CDR3 is TGTGCCAGCAGCGATACAGGGGCCGGGGAGCTGTTTTTT. Drawing the rest from reference TRBV9 and TRBJ2-2, the complete variable domain is DSGVTQTPKHLITATGQRVTLRCSPRSGDLSVYWYQQSLDQGLQFLIQYYNGEERAKGNILERFSAQQFPDLHSELNLSSLELGDSALYFCASSDTGAGELFFGEGSRLTVL.

The rearrangement joins TRBV7-9 to TRBJ1-5; D gene ambiguous. CDR3 length equals 13 residues. The V gene lost 0 bases and the J gene lost 5 bases, with 5 bases spanning the gap. CDR1 and CDR2 (germline): SEHNR, FQNEAQ (reference sequence). CDR3 sequence (DNA): TGTGCCAGCAGCTTAGCGGGCGATCAGCCCCAGCATTTT. It codes for CASSLAGDQPQHF.

This chain links TRBV15 with TRBJ1-2; D gene unclear. Between the trimmed V and J ends, which lost 1 base and 6 bases, there was a span of 15 bases. The CDR3 length is 15 residues. Per germline, CDR1 LNHNV and CDR2 YYDKDF (reference sequence). The CDR3 nucleotides are TGTGCCACCAGCAGAGGTTCCGGGTCTGAGGATGGCTACACCTTC. It codes for CATSRGSGSEDGYTF.

The gene calls are TRBV21-1 and TRBJ1-3; the DNA was not compared with TRBD1, the D call given in the table. TRBV21-1 is flagged as a pseudogene. CDR3 size: 17 residues. The CDR3 spells CASTLHRHLVSGNTIYF. The CDR3 bases are TGTGCCAGCACCTTACATCGTCACCTTGTCTCTGGAAACACCATATATTTT.

V gene TRBV4-3 combines with J gene TRBJ2-3; D ambiguous. Trimming pared 0 bases from V and 6 bases from J, leaving 13 bases between. The CDR3 consists of 15 residues. CDR1 and CDR2 (germline): LGHNA, YSLEER. The CDR3 DNA reads as TGCGCCAGCAGCCAAGATCACCCGAGAACGGATACGCAGTATTTT. Protein product: CASSQDHPRTDTQYF.

This clone was seen a single time. The CDR3 nucleotides read TGTGCCAGCATGAGGGGGGCCTATGGCTACACCTTC. This translates into CASMRGAYGYTF. This chain connects TRBV28 to TRBJ1-2, with D possibly being TRBD1 (6 bases). Trimming took off 7 bases at V and 4 bases at J, with 10 bases between the two ends. The CDR3 totals 12 residues. Germline-derived CDR1 and CDR2 are MDHEN and SYDVKM.

A remark on this clone: This specimen includes other DNA sequences encoding the same CDR3. This rearrangement joins TRBV7-2 to TRBJ2-6; D not certain. Per the germline V gene, CDR1 is SGHTA and CDR2 is FQGNSA. Trimming took off 3 bases at V and 4 bases at J, with 4 bases between the two ends. The CDR3 totals 13 residues. CDR3 sequence reads: CASSFYGANVLTF. The CDR3, as DNA: TGTGCCAGCAGCTTCTACGGGGCCAACGTCCTGACTTTC.

Of note for this clone: The sample contains more than one DNA sequence encoding this CDR3. The genes are TRBV9 and TRBJ1-1; the match to TRBD1 covers 8 bases. The V gene end was trimmed by 0 bases and the J gene end by 2 bases; junction bases not matched to a gene: 0. The CDR3 contains 14 residues. The germline V gene encodes CDR1 SGDLS and CDR2 YYNGEE. The CDR3 coding sequence is TGTGCCAGCAGCGTAGCAGGGGGCAACACTGAAGCTTTCTTT. This encodes CASSVAGGNTEAFF. Full variable domain (remainder filled in from reference TRBV9 and TRBJ1-1): DSGVTQTPKHLITATGQRVTLRCSPRSGDLSVYWYQQSLDQGLQFLIQYYNGEERAKGNILERFSAQQFPDLHSELNLSSLELGDSALYFCASSVAGGNTEAFFGQGTRLTVV.

The chain links TRBV6-5 to TRBJ1-3, with 8 bases matching TRBD1. From germline, CDR1 is MNHEY and CDR2 SVGAGI. The CDR3 totals 15 residues. After removal of 4 bases from V and 4 bases from J, the junction contained 6 bases not matched to a gene. CDR3 bases: TGTGCCAGCAGTTTAGGACAGGGATCAGGAAACACCATATATTTT. Residues: CASSLGQGSGNTIYF.

The chain joins TRBV6-1 to TRBJ2-1; D is unresolved. The CDR3 sequence is 14 residues long. The V gene's germline CDR1 is MNHNS and CDR2 SASEGT. V was shortened by 2 bases and J by 1 base, with 6 bases between the two germline ends. For the CDR3, the DNA is TGTGCCAGCAGTGAAATGGGATCCTACAATGAGCAGTTCTTC. Residues: CASSEMGSYNEQFF.

The chain couples TRBV18 to TRBJ1-1, with a weak D call TRBD1 (5 bases). CDR1 is KGHSH and CDR2 is LQKENI in the germline V gene. This CDR3 region has 16 residues. V lost 4 bases to trimming and J lost 0 bases, with 15 bases between them. CDR3 residues: CASSRPLDSMNTEAFF. CDR3 nucleotide sequence: TGTGCCAGCTCACGCCCGCTTGACAGTATGAACACTGAAGCTTTCTTT.

The genes are TRBV7-9 and TRBJ1-3; D remains unclear. This CDR3 contains 13 residues. Germline lookup yields CDR1 SEHNR and CDR2 FQNEAQ (reference sequence). The ends were cut back, 5 bases at V and 0 bases at J, with 5 bases in the middle. The CDR3 bases are TGTGCCAGCAGCAGACTCTCTGGAAACACCATATATTTT. Translation gives CASSRLSGNTIYF.

The chain couples TRBV15 to TRBJ2-7; D gene ambiguous. The CDR3 runs 14 residues. Trimming shortened V by 5 bases and J by 4 bases, and 15 bases separated the two germline ends. Germline-derived CDR1 and CDR2 are LNHNV and YYDKDF (reference sequence). CDR3 DNA sequence: TGTGCCACCAGCTGGGTAGGGCCGGCGTACGAGCAGTACTTC. This translates into CATSWVGPAYEQYF.

The genes are TRBV5-4 and TRBJ2-1, with 13 bases fitting TRBD2. V was clipped by 4 bases and J by 10 bases; unmatched bases: 8. Per the germline V gene, CDR1 is SGHNT and CDR2 is YYREEE (reference sequence). The length of the CDR3 is 15 residues. In DNA, the CDR3 is TGTGCCAGCAGCCCAACTAGCGGGGGGGCAGGGGAGCAGTTCTTC. Its protein is CASSPTSGGAGEQFF.

The V call is TRBV9, the J call TRBJ1-1; D possibly corresponds to TRBD1 (5 bases). With 1 base removed from V and 5 bases from J, the gap between germline ends came to 15 bases. This CDR3 spans 15 amino acids. CDR1 is SGDLS, CDR2 YYNGEE, per germline. The CDR3 region has the DNA TGTGCCAGCAGCGTAATCGGCGGGGGGGTAACTGAAGCTTTCTTT. Its translation: CASSVIGGGVTEAFF.

This clone was seen only once. The same CDR3 can be traced to other DNA sequences in this sample. The rearrangement joins TRBV7-2 to TRBJ1-5, with D hard to call. V was pared by 1 base and J by 7 bases, with 5 bases between. The germline gives CDR1 SGHTA, CDR2 FQGNSA. This CDR3 is 12 amino acids long. The CDR3: CASSLENQPQHF. The CDR3 bases are TGTGCCAGCAGCTTAGAAAACCAGCCCCAGCATTTT.

The chain joins TRBV4-1 to TRBJ2-3; 7 bases match TRBD1. Germline CDR1 and CDR2: MGHRA and YSYEKL. The CDR3 runs 15 residues. Losses at the gene ends were 0 bases for V and 3 bases for J; bases not matched to a gene: 3. CDR3 nucleotides: TGCGCCAGCAGCCAAGAACAGGGGAGAACAGATACGCAGTATTTT. Translated: CASSQEQGRTDTQYF.

The rearrangement links TRBV13 to TRBJ1-2; 7 bases are shared with TRBD1. CDR1 is PRHDT, CDR2 FYEKMQ, per germline (reference sequence). V gave up 3 bases and J gave up 4 bases; unmatched junction bases: 14. The CDR3 length is 17 residues. CDR3 in amino acids: CASSLGRQGLTSYGYTF. The DNA of the CDR3 is TGTGCCAGCAGCTTGGGGCGACAGGGTCTAACATCCTATGGCTACACCTTC.

For the CDR3, the DNA is TGTGCCAGCAGCGTAGAGACTCGACCAGATACGCAGTATTTT. Translated: CASSVETRPDTQYF. The chain recombines TRBV9 with TRBJ2-3, with D hard to call. Per germline, CDR1 SGDLS and CDR2 YYNGEE. The CDR3 spans 14 residues. The V and J ends lost 0 bases and 4 bases respectively, with 9 bases between them. The full variable domain, its missing parts supplied by reference TRBV9 and TRBJ2-3, is DSGVTQTPKHLITATGQRVTLRCSPRSGDLSVYWYQQSLDQGLQFLIQYYNGEERAKGNILERFSAQQFPDLHSELNLSSLELGDSALYFCASSVETRPDTQYFGPGTRLTVL.

V and J are TRBV19 and TRBJ1-2; D is possibly TRBD1 (6 bases). The CDR3 covers 14 residues. Germline loops: CDR1 LNHDA, CDR2 SQIVND (reference sequence). The V end lost 5 bases, the J end lost 6 bases, and 16 bases lay between the germline ends. The CDR3 spells CASSSHRDVDGYTF. The CDR3 nucleotides read TGTGCCAGTAGTTCTCACAGGGATGTAGATGGCTACACCTTC.

V gene TRBV19 combines with J gene TRBJ1-3, with D uncertain. The CDR3 totals 15 residues. V was shortened by 7 bases and J by 4 bases, with 17 bases between the two germline ends. Germline V gene data show CDR1 as LNHDA and CDR2 as SQIVND (reference sequence). CDR3 DNA: TGTGCCAGTATAACCGGGCGGCTGCCGGGAAACACCATATATTTT. As protein: CASITGRLPGNTIYF.

This chain uses TRBV5-1 with TRBJ2-7; the D call may be TRBD1 or TRBD2 (6 bases each). The CDR3 totals 14 residues. V lost 0 bases and J lost 5, with 12 bases in between. CDR1 is SGHRS and CDR2 is YFSETQ in the germline V gene. For the CDR3, the DNA is TGCGCCAGCAGCTTGGTAAACAGGGAGGACGAGCAGTACTTC. Amino acid sequence: CASSLVNREDEQYF. The whole variable domain, filled in from reference TRBV5-1 and TRBJ2-7, reads KAGVTQTPRYLIKTRGQQVTLSCSPISGHRSVSWYQQTPGQGLQFLFEYFSETQRNKGNFPGRFSGRQFSNSRSEMNVSTLELGDSALYLCASSLVNREDEQYFGPGTRLTVT.

The rearrangement uses TRBV6-6 and TRBJ2-7; D uncertain. Trimming removed 5 bases from V and 1 base from J, with 6 bases in between. From germline, CDR1 is MNHNY and CDR2 SVGAGI (reference sequence). The CDR3 loop spans 12 amino acids. The CDR3: CASSPRSYEQYF. Here the CDR3 DNA reads TGTGCCAGCAGTCCCCGGTCCTACGAGCAGTACTTC.

In this sample, this clone turned up a few times. The gene calls are TRBV7-9 and TRBJ1-1; D might be TRBD1 (5 bases). Germline V lookup: CDR1 SEHNR, CDR2 FQNEAQ (reference sequence). Trimming took 1 base from V and 1 from J, leaving 10 bases between them. This CDR3 is 15 amino acids long. The CDR3 region has the DNA TGTGCCAGCAGCTTAGTTCCGGGACCGAACACTGAAGCTTTCTTT. It specifies CASSLVPGPNTEAFF.